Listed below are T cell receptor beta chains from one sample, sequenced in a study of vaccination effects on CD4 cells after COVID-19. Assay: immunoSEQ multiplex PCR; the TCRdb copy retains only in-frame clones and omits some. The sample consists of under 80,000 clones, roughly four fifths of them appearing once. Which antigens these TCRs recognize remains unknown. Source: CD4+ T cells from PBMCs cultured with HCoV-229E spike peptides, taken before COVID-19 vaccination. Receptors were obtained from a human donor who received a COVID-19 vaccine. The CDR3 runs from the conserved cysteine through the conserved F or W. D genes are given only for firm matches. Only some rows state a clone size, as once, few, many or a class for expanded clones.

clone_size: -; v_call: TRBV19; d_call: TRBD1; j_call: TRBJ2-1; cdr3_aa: CATRTGGYEQFF; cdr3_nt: TGTGCCACTAGGACAGGGGGCTATGAGCAGTTCTTC
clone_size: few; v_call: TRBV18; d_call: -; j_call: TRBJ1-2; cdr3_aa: CASSLSLRGGGYTF; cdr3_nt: TGTGCCAGCTCATTATCACTCAGGGGAGGCGGCTACACCTTC
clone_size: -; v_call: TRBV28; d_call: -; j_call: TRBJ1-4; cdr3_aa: CASSLVGANEKLFF; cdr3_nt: TGTGCCAGCAGTTTAGTAGGGGCTAATGAAAAACTGTTTTTT
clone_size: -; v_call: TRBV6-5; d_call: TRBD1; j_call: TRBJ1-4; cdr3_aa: CASSYSETGEEKLFF; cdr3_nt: TGTGCCAGCAGTTACTCCGAGACAGGGGAGGAAAAACTGTTTTTT
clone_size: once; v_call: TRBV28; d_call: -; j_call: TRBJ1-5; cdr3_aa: CASTVRNQPQHF; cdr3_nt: TGTGCCAGCACCGTTCGTAACCAGCCCCAGCATTTT
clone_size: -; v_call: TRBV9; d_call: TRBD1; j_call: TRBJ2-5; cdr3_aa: CASSAFGTGLRETQYF; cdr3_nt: TGTGCCAGCAGCGCCTTTGGGACAGGGCTGAGGGAGACCCAGTACTTC
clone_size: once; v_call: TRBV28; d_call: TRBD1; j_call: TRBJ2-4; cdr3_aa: CASSLAGTGGNIQYF; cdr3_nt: TGTGCCAGCAGCCTAGCCGGGACAGGGGGAAACATTCAGTACTTC
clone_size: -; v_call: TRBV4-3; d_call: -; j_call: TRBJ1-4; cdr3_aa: CASSSEPGLRWEKLFF; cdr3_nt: TGCGCCAGCAGCTCAGAACCGGGACTGAGGTGGGAAAAACTGTTTTTT
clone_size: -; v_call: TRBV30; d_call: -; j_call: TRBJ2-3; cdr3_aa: CAWSGLSYTDTQYF; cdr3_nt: TGTGCCTGGAGTGGTCTTTCCTACACAGATACGCAGTATTTT
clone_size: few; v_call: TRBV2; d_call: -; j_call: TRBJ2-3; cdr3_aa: CASSPPYTDTQYF; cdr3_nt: TGTGCCAGCAGCCCCCCATATACAGATACGCAGTATTTT
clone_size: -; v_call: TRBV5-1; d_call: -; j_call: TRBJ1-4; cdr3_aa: CASSLSSATNEKLFF; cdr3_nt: TGCGCCAGCAGCCTGAGCTCTGCAACTAATGAAAAACTGTTTTTT
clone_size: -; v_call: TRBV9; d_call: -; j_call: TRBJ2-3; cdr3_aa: CASSVLGITDTQYF; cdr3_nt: TGTGCCAGCAGCGTCTTGGGGATCACAGATACGCAGTATTTT
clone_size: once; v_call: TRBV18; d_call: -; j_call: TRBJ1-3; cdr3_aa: CASSPPGGTGNTIYF; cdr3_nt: TGTGCCAGCTCACCACCCGGGGGAACTGGAAACACCATATATTTT
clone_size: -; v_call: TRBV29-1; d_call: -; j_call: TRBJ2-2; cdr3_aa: CSVERVGAAGELFF; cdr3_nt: TGCAGCGTTGAGAGGGTAGGGGCTGCCGGGGAGCTGTTTTTT
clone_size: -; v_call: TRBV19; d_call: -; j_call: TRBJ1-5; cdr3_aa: CASAGQYSNQPQHF; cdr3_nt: TGTGCCAGCGCAGGACAGTATAGCAATCAGCCCCAGCATTTT
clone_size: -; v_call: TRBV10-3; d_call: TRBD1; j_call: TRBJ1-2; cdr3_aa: CAISALTGVNYGYTF; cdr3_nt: TGTGCCATCAGTGCCCTGACAGGGGTAAACTATGGCTACACCTTC
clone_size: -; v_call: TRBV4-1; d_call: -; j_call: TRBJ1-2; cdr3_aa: CASSQVPVDDTLGYGYTF; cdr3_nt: TGCGCCAGCAGCCAAGTCCCAGTCGACGACACCCTGGGCTATGGCTACACCTTC
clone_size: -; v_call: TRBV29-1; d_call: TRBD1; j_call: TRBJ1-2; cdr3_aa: CSVGQGARSYGYTF; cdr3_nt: TGCAGCGTTGGGCAGGGGGCGCGGAGCTATGGCTACACCTTC
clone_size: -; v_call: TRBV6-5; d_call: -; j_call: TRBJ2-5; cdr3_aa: CASSPPGQETQYF; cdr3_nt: TGTGCCAGCAGTCCCCCAGGCCAAGAGACCCAGTACTTC
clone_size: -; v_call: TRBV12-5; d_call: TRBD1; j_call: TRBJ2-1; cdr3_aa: CASGFIQGSYNEQFF; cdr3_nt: TGTGCTAGTGGTTTCATACAGGGGTCCTACAATGAGCAGTTCTTC
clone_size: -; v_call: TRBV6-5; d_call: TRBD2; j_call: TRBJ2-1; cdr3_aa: CASSYSLADYNEQFF; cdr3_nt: TGTGCCAGCAGTTACTCGCTAGCGGACTACAATGAGCAGTTCTTC
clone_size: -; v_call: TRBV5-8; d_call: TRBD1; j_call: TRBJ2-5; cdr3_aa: CASPNSFIVGQYQETQYF; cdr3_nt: TGTGCCAGCCCCAACTCGTTCATCGTGGGACAGTACCAAGAGACCCAGTACTTC
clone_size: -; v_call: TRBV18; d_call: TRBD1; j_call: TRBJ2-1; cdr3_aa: CASSAGQGMNEQFF; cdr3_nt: TGTGCCAGCTCAGCAGGACAGGGGATGAATGAGCAGTTCTTC
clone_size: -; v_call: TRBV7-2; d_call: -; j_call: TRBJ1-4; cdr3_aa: CASSQVRGGEKLFF; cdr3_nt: TGTGCCAGCAGCCAGGTCAGGGGTGGTGAAAAACTGTTTTTT
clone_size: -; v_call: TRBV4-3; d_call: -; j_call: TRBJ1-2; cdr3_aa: CASSQARFNYGYTF; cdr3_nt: TGCGCCAGCAGCCAAGCGCGGTTTAACTATGGCTACACCTTC
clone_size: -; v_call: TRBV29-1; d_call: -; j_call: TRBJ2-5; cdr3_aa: CSVGSGVETQYF; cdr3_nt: TGCAGCGTTGGGTCAGGGGTTGAGACCCAGTACTTC
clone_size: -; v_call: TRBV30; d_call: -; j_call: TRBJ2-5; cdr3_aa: CAWSWDGGETQYF; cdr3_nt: TGTGCCTGGAGTTGGGACGGTGGTGAGACCCAGTACTTC
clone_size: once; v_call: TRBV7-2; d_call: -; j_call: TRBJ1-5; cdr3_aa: CASSLAPNERAQHF; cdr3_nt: TGTGCCAGCAGCTTAGCCCCCAATGAAAGGGCCCAGCATTTT
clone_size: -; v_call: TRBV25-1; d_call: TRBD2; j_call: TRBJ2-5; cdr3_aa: CASSDPTGTSGKTQYF; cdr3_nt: TGTGCCAGCAGTGATCCAACCGGGACTAGCGGAAAGACCCAGTACTTC
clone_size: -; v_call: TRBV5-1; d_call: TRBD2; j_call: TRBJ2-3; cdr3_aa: CASSLASGGTDTQYF; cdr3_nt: TGCGCCAGCAGCTTGGCTAGCGGGGGAACAGATACGCAGTATTTT
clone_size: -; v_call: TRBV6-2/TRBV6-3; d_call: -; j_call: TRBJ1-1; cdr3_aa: CASSPGGSSTEAFF; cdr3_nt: TGTGCCAGCAGTCCCGGGGGGTCGAGCACTGAAGCTTTCTTT
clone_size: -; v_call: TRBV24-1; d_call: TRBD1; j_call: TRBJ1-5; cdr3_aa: CATSDSRTGPNQPQHF; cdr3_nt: TGTGCCACCAGTGATAGCAGGACAGGGCCCAATCAGCCCCAGCATTTT
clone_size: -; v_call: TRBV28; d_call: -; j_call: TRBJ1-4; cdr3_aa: CASSLFDPGRTNEKLFF; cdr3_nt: TGTGCCAGCAGTTTATTCGATCCGGGACGGACTAATGAAAAACTGTTTTTT
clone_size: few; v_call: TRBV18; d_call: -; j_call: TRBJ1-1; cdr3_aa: CASSPNRANTEAFF; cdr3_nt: TGTGCCAGCTCACCAAACAGGGCGAACACTGAAGCTTTCTTT
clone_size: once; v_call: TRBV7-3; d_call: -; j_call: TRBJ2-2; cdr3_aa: CASSLMDGVSTGELFF; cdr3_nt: TGTGCCAGCAGCTTAATGGACGGGGTGAGCACCGGGGAGCTGTTTTTT
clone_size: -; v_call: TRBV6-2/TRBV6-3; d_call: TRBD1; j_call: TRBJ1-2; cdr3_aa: CASSYDRGQGGYTF; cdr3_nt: TGTGCCAGCAGTTACGACAGGGGACAAGGTGGCTACACCTTC
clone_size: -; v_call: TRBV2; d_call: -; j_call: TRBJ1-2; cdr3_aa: CASLPEAGGYTF; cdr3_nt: TGTGCCAGCCTCCCGGAGGCGGGGGGCTACACCTTC
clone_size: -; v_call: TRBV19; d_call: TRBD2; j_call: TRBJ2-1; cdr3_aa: CASSNGLAGGRSYNEQFF; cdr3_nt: TGTGCCAGTAGTAATGGACTAGCGGGGGGGCGTTCCTACAATGAGCAGTTCTTC
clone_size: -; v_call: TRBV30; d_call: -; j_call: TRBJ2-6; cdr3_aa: CAWKLSGANVLTF; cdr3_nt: TGTGCCTGGAAGTTGTCTGGGGCCAACGTCCTGACTTTC
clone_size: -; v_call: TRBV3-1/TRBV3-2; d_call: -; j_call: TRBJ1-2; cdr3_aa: CASSQEPAGRGYTF; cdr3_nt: TGTGCCAGCAGCCAAGAGCCGGCGGGAAGGGGCTACACCTTC
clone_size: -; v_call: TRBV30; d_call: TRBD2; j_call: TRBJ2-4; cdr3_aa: CAWSVRLAGALAKNIQYF; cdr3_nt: TGTGCCTGGAGTGTACGTCTAGCGGGGGCCTTAGCCAAAAACATTCAGTACTTC
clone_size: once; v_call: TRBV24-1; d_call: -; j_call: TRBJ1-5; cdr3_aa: CATSDSGRVNQPQHF; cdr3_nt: TGTGCCACCAGTGATTCCGGACGGGTCAATCAGCCCCAGCATTTT
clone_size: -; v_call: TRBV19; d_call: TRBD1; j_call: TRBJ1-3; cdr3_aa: CASTTRQGLGNTIYF; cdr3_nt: TGTGCCAGTACCACCCGACAGGGGCTGGGAAACACCATATATTTT
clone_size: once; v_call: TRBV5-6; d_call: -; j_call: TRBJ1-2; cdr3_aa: CASSLTAYGYTF; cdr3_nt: TGTGCCAGCAGCTTGACAGCCTATGGCTACACCTTC
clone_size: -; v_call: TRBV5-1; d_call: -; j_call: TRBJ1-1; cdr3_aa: CASSFSRGAGEYTEAFF; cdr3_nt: TGCGCCAGCAGCTTTAGTCGAGGGGCAGGGGAGTACACTGAAGCTTTCTTT
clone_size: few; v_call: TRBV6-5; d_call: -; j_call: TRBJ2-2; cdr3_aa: CASTPGGVTGELFF; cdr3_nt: TGTGCCAGCACCCCAGGGGGGGTAACCGGGGAGCTGTTTTTT
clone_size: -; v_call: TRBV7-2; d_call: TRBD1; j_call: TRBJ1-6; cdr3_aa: CASSRDSLNSPLHF; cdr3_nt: TGTGCCAGCAGCCGGGACAGCCTAAATTCACCCCTCCACTTT
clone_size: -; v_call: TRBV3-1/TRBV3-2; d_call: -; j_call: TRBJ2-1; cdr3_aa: CASSYLGFQFF; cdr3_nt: TGTGCCAGCAGTTACCTAGGTTTCCAGTTCTTC
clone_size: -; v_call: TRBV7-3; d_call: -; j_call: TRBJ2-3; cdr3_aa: CASRRGGSTDTQYF; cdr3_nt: TGTGCCAGCAGGAGAGGGGGGAGCACAGATACGCAGTATTTT
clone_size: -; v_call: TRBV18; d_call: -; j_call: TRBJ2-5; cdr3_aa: CASSPRAQETQYF; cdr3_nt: TGTGCCAGCTCACCACGGGCGCAAGAGACCCAGTACTTC
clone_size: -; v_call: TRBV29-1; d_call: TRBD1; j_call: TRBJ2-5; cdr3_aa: CSVRTGPQETQYF; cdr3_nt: TGCAGCGTGCGGACAGGGCCGCAAGAGACCCAGTACTTC